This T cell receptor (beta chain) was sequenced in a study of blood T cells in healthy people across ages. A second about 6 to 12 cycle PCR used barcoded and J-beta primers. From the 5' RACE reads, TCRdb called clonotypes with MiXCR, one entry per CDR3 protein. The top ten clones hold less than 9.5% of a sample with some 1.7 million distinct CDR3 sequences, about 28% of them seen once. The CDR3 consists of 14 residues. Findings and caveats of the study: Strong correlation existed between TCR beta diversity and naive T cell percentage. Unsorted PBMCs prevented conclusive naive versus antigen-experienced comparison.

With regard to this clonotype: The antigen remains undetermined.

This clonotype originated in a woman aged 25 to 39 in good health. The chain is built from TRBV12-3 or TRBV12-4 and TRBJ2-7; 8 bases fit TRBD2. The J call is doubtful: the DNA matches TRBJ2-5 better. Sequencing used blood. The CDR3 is CASSRGSGKETQYF. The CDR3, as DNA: TGTGCCAGCAGTCGGGGTAGCGGGAAGGAGACCCAGTACTTC.